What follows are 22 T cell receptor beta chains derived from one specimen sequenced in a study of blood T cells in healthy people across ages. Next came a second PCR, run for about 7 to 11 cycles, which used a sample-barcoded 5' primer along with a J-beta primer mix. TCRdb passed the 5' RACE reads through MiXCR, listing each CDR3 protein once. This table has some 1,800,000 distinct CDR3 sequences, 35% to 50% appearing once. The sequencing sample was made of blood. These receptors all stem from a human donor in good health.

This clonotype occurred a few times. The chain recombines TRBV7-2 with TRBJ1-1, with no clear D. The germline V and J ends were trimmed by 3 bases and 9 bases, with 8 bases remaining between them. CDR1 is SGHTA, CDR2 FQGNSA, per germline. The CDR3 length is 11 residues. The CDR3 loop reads CASSLTGKAFF. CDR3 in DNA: TGTGCCAGCAGCTTGACGGGGAAAGCTTTCTTT.

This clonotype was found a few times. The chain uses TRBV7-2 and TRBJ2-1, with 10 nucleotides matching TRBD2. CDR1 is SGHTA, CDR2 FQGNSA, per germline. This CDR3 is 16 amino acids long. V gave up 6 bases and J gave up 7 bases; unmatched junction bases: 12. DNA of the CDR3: TGTGCCAGCAGTAACAGCGGGGGGGCCGCGGGGAATGAGCAGTTCTTC. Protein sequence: CASSNSGGAAGNEQFF.

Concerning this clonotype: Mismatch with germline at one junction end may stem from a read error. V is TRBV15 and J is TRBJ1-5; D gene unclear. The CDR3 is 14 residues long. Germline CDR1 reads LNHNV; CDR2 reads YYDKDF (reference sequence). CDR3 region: CATSSGYSNRPQHF. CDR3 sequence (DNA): TGTGCCACCAGCTCGGGGTATAGCAATCGGCCCCAGCATTTT.

The CDR3 DNA follows: TGCGCCAGCAGTACCGGAATAGCGGGAACTGCTAGCACAGATACGCAGTATTTT. It specifies CASSTGIAGTASTDTQYF. V is TRBV5-1 and J is TRBJ2-3, with 8 bases aligning to TRBD2. J lost 0 bases, V lost 5 bases, and 14 bases had no gene match. This CDR3 has 18 amino acids. Germline loops: CDR1 SGHRS, CDR2 YFSETQ.

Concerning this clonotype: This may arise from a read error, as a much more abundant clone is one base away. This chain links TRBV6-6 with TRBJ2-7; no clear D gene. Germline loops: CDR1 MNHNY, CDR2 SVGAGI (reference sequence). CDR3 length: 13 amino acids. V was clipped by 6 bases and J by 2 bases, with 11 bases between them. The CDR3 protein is CASRVKAPYEQYF. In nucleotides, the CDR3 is TGTGCCAGCAGGGTCAAAGCCCCCTACGAGCAGTACTTC.

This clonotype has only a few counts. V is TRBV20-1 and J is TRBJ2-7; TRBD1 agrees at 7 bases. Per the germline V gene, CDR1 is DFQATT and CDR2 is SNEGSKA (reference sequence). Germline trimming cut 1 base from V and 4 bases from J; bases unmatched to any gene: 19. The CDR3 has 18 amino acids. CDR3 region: CSARGFYRGVGYGYEQYF. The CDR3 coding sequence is TGCAGTGCTAGAGGGTTCTACAGGGGAGTCGGCTACGGGTACGAGCAGTACTTC.

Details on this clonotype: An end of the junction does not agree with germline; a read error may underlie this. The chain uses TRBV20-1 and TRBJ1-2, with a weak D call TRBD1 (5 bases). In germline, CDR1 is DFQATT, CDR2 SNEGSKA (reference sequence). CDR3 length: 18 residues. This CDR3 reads CSAAPGSGPREVSYGHTF. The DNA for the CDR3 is TGCAGTGCTGCACCAGGGTCGGGCCCAAGGGAAGTAAGCTATGGCCACACCTTC.

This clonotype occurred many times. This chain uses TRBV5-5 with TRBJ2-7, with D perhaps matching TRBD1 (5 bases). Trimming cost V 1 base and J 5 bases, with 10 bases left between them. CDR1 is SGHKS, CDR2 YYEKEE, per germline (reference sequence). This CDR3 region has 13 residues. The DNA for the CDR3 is TGTGCCAGCAGCTTGCTTGGACAACACGAGCAGTACTTC. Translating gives CASSLLGQHEQYF.

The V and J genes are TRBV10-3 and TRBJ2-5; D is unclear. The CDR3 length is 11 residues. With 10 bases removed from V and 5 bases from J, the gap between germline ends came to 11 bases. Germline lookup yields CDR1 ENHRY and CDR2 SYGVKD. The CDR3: CATAEAETQYF. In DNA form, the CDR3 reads TGTGCCACGGCTGAGGCGGAGACCCAGTACTTC.

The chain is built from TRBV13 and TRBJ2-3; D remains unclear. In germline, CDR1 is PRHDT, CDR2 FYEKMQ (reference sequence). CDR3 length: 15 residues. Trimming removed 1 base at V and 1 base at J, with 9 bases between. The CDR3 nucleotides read TGTGCCAGCAGCTTAGCCCGCTACCGCACAGATACGCAGTATTTT. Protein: CASSLARYRTDTQYF.

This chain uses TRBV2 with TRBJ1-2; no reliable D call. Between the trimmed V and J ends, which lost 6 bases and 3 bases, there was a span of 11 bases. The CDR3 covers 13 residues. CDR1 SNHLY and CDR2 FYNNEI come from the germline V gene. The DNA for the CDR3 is TGTGCCAGCAGGCCCACAGTGGACTATGGCTACACCTTC. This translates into CASRPTVDYGYTF.

In DNA form, the CDR3 reads TGCGCCAGCAGCAAGGGACACTCTTACAATGAGCAGTTCTTC. Protein product: CASSKGHSYNEQFF. The chain has TRBV5-1 and TRBJ2-1; D may be TRBD1 (6 bases). CDR1 and CDR2 (germline): SGHRS, YFSETQ. The CDR3 contains 14 residues. V was trimmed by 4 bases and J by 4 bases, leaving 12 bases between them.

This CDR3 reads CSARGRTSGAPLYEQFF. The CDR3, as DNA: TGCAGTGCTAGAGGTAGGACTAGCGGCGCCCCCTTGTATGAGCAGTTCTTC. The chain has TRBV20-1 and TRBJ2-1; TRBD2 aligns across 10 bases. The junction had 14 bases not matched to a gene; V was cut back by 1 base and J by 8 bases. The germline gives CDR1 DFQATT, CDR2 SNEGSKA (reference sequence). The CDR3 extends over 17 amino acids.

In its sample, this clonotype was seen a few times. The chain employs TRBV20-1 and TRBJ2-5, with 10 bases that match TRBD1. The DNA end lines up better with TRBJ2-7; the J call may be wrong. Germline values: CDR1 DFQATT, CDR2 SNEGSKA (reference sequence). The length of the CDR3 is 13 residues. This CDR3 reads CSANRGQGLEQYF. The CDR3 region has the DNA TGCAGTGCTAATCGGGGACAGGGGCTCGAGCAGTACTTC.

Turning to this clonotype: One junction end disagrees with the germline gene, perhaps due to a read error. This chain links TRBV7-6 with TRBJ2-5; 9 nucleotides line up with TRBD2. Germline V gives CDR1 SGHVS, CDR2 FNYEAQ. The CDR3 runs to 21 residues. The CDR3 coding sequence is TGTGCCAGCAGTCAGGTCATACCTAGCGGGGTCTCGGGGCCCCGGGTTGAGGACCAGGACTTC. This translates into CASSQVIPSGVSGPRVEDQDF.

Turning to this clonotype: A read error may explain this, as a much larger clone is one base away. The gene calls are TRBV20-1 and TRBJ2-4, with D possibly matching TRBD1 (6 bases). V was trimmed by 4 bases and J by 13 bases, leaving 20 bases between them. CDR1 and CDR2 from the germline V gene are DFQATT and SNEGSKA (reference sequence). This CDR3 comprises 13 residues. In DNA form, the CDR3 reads TGCAGTGCTACTAACAGGGCCCCCTACGGGCAGTACTTC. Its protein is CSATNRAPYGQYF.

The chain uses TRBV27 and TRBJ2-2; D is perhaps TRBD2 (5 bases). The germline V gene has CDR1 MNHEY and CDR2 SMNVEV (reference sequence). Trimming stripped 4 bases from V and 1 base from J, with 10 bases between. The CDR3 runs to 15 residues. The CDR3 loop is CASSSLRGNTGELFF. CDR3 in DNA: TGTGCCAGCAGTTCCCTCCGGGGGAACACCGGGGAGCTGTTTTTT.

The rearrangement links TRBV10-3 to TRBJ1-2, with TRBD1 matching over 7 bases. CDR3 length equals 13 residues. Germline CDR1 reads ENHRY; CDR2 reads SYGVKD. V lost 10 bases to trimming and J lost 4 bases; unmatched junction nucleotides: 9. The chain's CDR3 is CATADRSLYGYTF. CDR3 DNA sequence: TGTGCCACCGCGGACAGGTCACTCTATGGCTACACCTTC.

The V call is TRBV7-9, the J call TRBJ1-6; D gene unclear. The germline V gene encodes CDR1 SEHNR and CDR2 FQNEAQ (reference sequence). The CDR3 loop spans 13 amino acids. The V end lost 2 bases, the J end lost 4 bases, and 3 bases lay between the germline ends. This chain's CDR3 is CASSLPYNSPLHF. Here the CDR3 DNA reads TGTGCCAGCAGCTTACCTTATAATTCACCCCTCCACTTT.

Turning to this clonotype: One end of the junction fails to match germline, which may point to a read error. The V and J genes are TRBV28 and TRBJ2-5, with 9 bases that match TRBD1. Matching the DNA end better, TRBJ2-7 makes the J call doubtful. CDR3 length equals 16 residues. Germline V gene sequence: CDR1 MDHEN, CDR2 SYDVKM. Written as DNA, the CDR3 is TGTGCCAGCGGTTTTTTTTTTGAGACAGGGGGCTACGAGCAGTACTTC. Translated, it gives CASGFFFETGGYEQYF.

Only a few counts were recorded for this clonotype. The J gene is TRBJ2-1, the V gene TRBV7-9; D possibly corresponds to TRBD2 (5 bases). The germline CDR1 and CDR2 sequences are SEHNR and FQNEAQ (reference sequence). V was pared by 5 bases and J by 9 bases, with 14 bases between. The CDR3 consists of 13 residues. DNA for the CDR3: TGTGCCAGCAGCCCCCCAGCGGACCCTGAGCAGTTCTTC. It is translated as CASSPPADPEQFF.

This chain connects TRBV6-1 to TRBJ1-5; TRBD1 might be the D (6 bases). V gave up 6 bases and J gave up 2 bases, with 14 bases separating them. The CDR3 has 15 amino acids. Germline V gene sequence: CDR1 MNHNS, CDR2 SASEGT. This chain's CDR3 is CASRIASGGNQPQHF. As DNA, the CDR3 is TGTGCCAGCAGAATAGCATCAGGGGGCAATCAGCCCCAGCATTTT.